These T cell receptor beta chains were read from a single sample in a study of cytomegalovirus exposure and HLA in healthy donors. Measured with immunoSEQ multiplex PCR; TCRdb has only the in-frame clones, and not every one. The sample has roughly 150,000 clones; roughly four fifths are singletons. Sample: PBMCs. These receptors were collected from a woman aged 18 to 35 in good health and CMV-seronegative. The conserved cysteine and the conserved F or W are not part of the CDR3 here. Fields, in order: V gene, CDR3 protein.

V: TRBV19; CDR3: ASRDCTEAF
V: TRBV6-5; CDR3: ASSYNRPENIQY
V: TRBV14; CDR3: ASSRERIYNEQF
V: TRBV7-8; CDR3: ASSSAERRPQH
V: TRBV2; CDR3: ASSFPNHGWTGDTDTQY
V: TRBV6-5; CDR3: ASSRQGGTNEKLF
V: TRBV5-4; CDR3: ASSFGQGGSYEQY
V: TRBV7-9; CDR3: ASSSIRGGSYNEQF
V: TRBV4-1; CDR3: ASSQEADYNSPLH
V: TRBV5-4; CDR3: ASSSGLGEAF
V: TRBV5-1; CDR3: ASRKVLAGDTGGELF
V: TRBV15; CDR3: ATSRTGRPQH
V: TRBV19; CDR3: ASSRTSGGVNNEQF
V: TRBV5-1; CDR3: ASSWGTQTNTGELF
V: TRBV28; CDR3: ASSYFREGGTDTQY
V: TRBV18; CDR3: ASSTRDFEQF
V: TRBV7-7; CDR3: ASSRRQGDIQY
V: TRBV6-5; CDR3: ASSYPGGSSGNTIY
V: TRBV9; CDR3: ASSVAPPGGFRSPLH
V: TRBV7-9; CDR3: ASSLAGTVSYEQY
V: TRBV10-1; CDR3: ASSESTRYDEQY
V: TRBV29-1; CDR3: SVVPDNSEKLF
V: TRBV7-9; CDR3: ASSVTGGRGSGSRNEQF
V: TRBV10-3; CDR3: AISESDRGQETQY
V: TRBV6-1; CDR3: ASSELRLAGNEQF
V: TRBV28; CDR3: ASSFTGVTYEQY
V: TRBV5-4; CDR3: ASSRFSLGTGSYYGYT
V: TRBV18; CDR3: ASSPQRGNQDGYT
V: TRBV19; CDR3: ASTALQGSKPQH
V: TRBV7-9; CDR3: ASSSHGGGGGGEQY
V: TRBV7-6; CDR3: ASSLWRETQY
V: TRBV18; CDR3: ASSSQDDSNQPQH
V: TRBV18; CDR3: ASSPQESSYNSPLH
V: TRBV5-1; CDR3: ASSLLDGYGYT
V: TRBV6-5; CDR3: ASSPTGNSPLH
V: TRBV6-5; CDR3: ASSYDPSGTYNEQF
V: TRBV19; CDR3: ASSMADEQF
V: TRBV28; CDR3: ASGPDSKYNEQF
V: TRBV5-1; CDR3: ASSPGQGHEKLF
V: TRBV4-2; CDR3: ASSSGQGDTEAF
V: TRBV7-9; CDR3: ASSSNGRPGRGGEKLF
V: TRBV6-1; CDR3: ATRTSGFTDTQY
V: TRBV15; CDR3: ATSRGVGRGQQETQY
V: TRBV6-4; CDR3: ASSQDGGGTYEQY
V: TRBV11-2; CDR3: ASSKSPGGWYNEQF
V: TRBV27; CDR3: ASSFRGSSYEQY
V: TRBV11-2; CDR3: ASSLLGGVYTDTQY
V: TRBV27; CDR3: ASSSWTGSEQY
V: TRBV4-1; CDR3: ASSQDWTGADSGANVLT
V: TRBV28; CDR3: ASSRGGGASFGYT
V: TRBV5-1; CDR3: ASSSPSGSAYNEQF
V: TRBV19; CDR3: ASSILHGGAGNNEQF
V: TRBV28; CDR3: ASSFIRYPSGGEGSSYNEQF
V: TRBV7-9; CDR3: ASNIGGSSTDTQY
V: TRBV10-1; CDR3: ASRDREGNQPQH
V: TRBV7-9; CDR3: ASSKGLAGTYEQY
V: TRBV7-2; CDR3: ASSFGGSLNSPLH